Following are 32 T cell receptor beta chains from one sample sequenced in a study of blood T cell repertoires in COVID-19. Sequenced by immunoSEQ multiplex PCR; TCRdb stores in-frame clones only, minus some. The sample carries around 100,000 clones, around 86% recorded once. Material: peripheral blood. The source is a man aged 35-49 years with acute or convalescent COVID-19.

For this clone: The junction departs from the called germline gene at one end, perhaps through a read error. The chain joins TRBV7-7 to TRBJ2-7, with 13 bases lining up with TRBD2. The CDR3 length is 15 residues. Germline values: CDR1 SSHAT, CDR2 FNYEAQ (reference sequence). Here the CDR3 DNA reads TGTGCTAGCAGCAAGGGGACTAGCGGGGACTACGAGCAGTACTTC. Residues: CASSKGTSGDYEQYF.

This clone was seen just once. The V and J genes are TRBV13 and TRBJ2-7, with D possibly being TRBD1 (5 bases). Germline V gene data show CDR1 as PRHDT and CDR2 as FYEKMQ (reference sequence). CDR3 length equals 14 residues. V shed 5 bases and J shed 2 bases, with 13 bases lying between them. CDR3 in DNA: TGTGCCAGCAGCCCACAACAGGTCGCCTACGAGCAGTACTTC. Its protein is CASSPQQVAYEQYF.

The genes are TRBV6-5 and TRBJ1-5; D unresolved. CDR3 size: 13 residues. CDR1 is MNHEY, CDR2 SVGAGI, per germline. Deletions cut 5 bases from V and 4 bases from J, with 9 bases between. The CDR3 DNA sequence: TGTGCCAGCAGTCCCGGACTAAATCAGCCCCAGCATTTT. Its protein product is CASSPGLNQPQHF.

The chain is built from TRBV7-2 and TRBJ2-7; 9 positions agree with TRBD2. The CDR3 has 16 amino acids. Germline lookup yields CDR1 SGHTA and CDR2 FQGNSA. J gave up 1 base and V 5 bases, and 9 bases lay outside the gene matches. CDR3 in DNA: TGTGCCAGCAGCCCTCTCGTGACTAGCGGATCCTACGAGCAGTACTTC. It is translated as CASSPLVTSGSYEQYF.

The genes are TRBV10-3 and TRBJ1-4; D is unresolved. Trimming removed 4 bases from V and 6 bases from J, with 9 bases in between. Per the germline V gene, CDR1 is ENHRY and CDR2 is SYGVKD. The CDR3 covers 13 residues. CDR3 residues: CAISAQADEKLFF. The CDR3 nucleotides read TGTGCCATCAGTGCTCAGGCTGATGAAAAACTGTTTTTT.

The rearrangement links TRBV3-1 (or the pseudogene TRBV3-2) to TRBJ2-5; D is perhaps TRBD1 (6 bases). This CDR3 is built from 14 residues. CDR1 is LGHDT and CDR2 is YNNKEL in the germline V gene (reference sequence). Trimming removed 5 bases at V and 4 bases at J, with 14 bases between. This CDR3 reads CASSWTVQGETQYF. The CDR3 DNA sequence: TGTGCCAGCAGCTGGACAGTACAGGGAGAGACCCAGTACTTC.

The chain has TRBV10-3 and TRBJ2-7; 9 bases map to TRBD1. Germline lookup yields CDR1 ENHRY and CDR2 SYGVKD. This CDR3 is built from 15 residues. Losses at the gene ends were 3 bases for V and 4 bases for J; bases not matched to a gene: 7. The DNA of the CDR3 is TGTGCCATCAGTGATCCTACAGGGGGCATTTACGAGCAGTACTTC. As protein: CAISDPTGGIYEQYF.

The J gene is TRBJ1-1, the V gene TRBV3-1 (or the pseudogene TRBV3-2); D not certain. This CDR3 has 14 amino acids. CDR1 and CDR2 from the germline V gene are LGHDT and YNNKEL (reference sequence). V was trimmed by 0 bases and J by 8 bases, leaving 13 bases between them. CDR3: CASSQEREGAEAFF. CDR3 in DNA: TGTGCCAGCAGCCAAGAAAGAGAGGGAGCCGAAGCTTTCTTT.

The rearrangement links TRBV30 to TRBJ2-7; maybe TRBD2 (6 bases). The CDR3 has 17 residues. V was shortened by 2 bases and J by 0 bases, with 20 bases between the two germline ends. In germline, CDR1 is GTSNPN, CDR2 SVGIG (reference sequence). The CDR3 DNA reads TGTGCCTGGAGTTCCCCTAAGGCCCCCGGGAGCTCCTACGAGCAGTACTTC. Translation: CAWSSPKAPGSSYEQYF.

The rearrangement joins TRBV6-5 to TRBJ2-3; TRBD2 agrees at 11 bases. From germline, CDR1 is MNHEY and CDR2 SVGAGI. Trimming cost V 7 bases and J 2 bases; bases outside gene matches: 2. The CDR3 has 14 amino acids. In DNA, the CDR3 is TGTGCCAGCAAACTAGCGGGGGACACAGATACGCAGTATTTT. This gives the protein CASKLAGDTDTQYF.

This chain links TRBV3-1 (or the pseudogene TRBV3-2) with TRBJ2-1, with 11 bases fitting TRBD2. Germline V gene sequence: CDR1 LGHDT, CDR2 YNNKEL (reference sequence). This CDR3 has 15 amino acids. The J segment lost 9 bases and the V segment lost 4 bases, leaving 8 bases of the junction unmatched. CDR3 nucleotide sequence: TGTGCCAGCAGCCCCGATAGCGGGAGGGGGCGTGAGCAGTTCTTC. Translating gives CASSPDSGRGREQFF.

The chain has TRBV6-1 and TRBJ1-2; D is unclear. CDR1 is MNHNS, CDR2 SASEGT, per germline. The ends were cut back, 0 bases at V and 3 bases at J, with 8 bases in the middle. The CDR3 sequence is 14 residues long. As DNA, the CDR3 is TGTGCCAGCAGTGAAGCGACACGCCACTATGGCTACACCTTC. This codes for CASSEATRHYGYTF.

This rearrangement joins TRBV6-5 to TRBJ1-4; 8 positions match TRBD1. This CDR3 has 15 residues. The V segment lost 5 bases and the J segment 5 bases; nucleotides outside the gene matches: 7. Germline CDR1 is MNHEY and CDR2 is SVGAGI. CDR3 protein: CASSRGQGQNEKLFF. The CDR3 DNA is TGTGCCAGCAGTCGTGGACAGGGCCAGAATGAAAAACTGTTTTTT.

This chain links TRBV5-4 with TRBJ2-7, with TRBD1 identical over 9 bases. Trimming at V came to 2 bases and at J to 6 bases, leaving 9 bases not matched to a gene. Germline V gene data show CDR1 as SGHNT and CDR2 as YYREEE (reference sequence). The CDR3 has 15 residues. This CDR3 is CASSLGGTGSLEQYF. The CDR3 nucleotides read TGTGCCAGCAGCTTAGGTGGGACAGGGTCTCTCGAGCAGTACTTC.

This clone was seen just once. This chain connects TRBV29-1 to TRBJ1-6; TRBD1 aligns across 8 bases. Germline lookup yields CDR1 SQVTM and CDR2 ANQGSEA. CDR3 size: 13 residues. The ends lost 6 bases at V and 7 bases at J; junction bases unmatched: 5. The CDR3, as DNA: TGCAGCGTGCACACAGGGGGGAATTCACCCCTCCACTTT. Translation gives CSVHTGGNSPLHF. The whole variable domain, filled in from reference TRBV29-1 and TRBJ1-6, reads SAVISQKPSRDICQRGTSLTIQCQVDSQVTMMFWYRQQPGQSLTLIATANQGSEATYESGFVIDKFPISRPNLTFSTLTVSNMSPEDSSIYLCSVHTGGNSPLHFGNGTRLTVT.

CDR3 amino acids: CSTGKNTEAFF. CDR3 in DNA: TGCAGCACAGGGAAGAACACTGAAGCTTTCTTT. The V and J genes are TRBV29-1 and TRBJ1-1, with D possibly being TRBD1 (6 bases). Per germline, CDR1 SQVTM and CDR2 ANQGSEA. Trimming left V 8 bases short and J 1 base short, with 8 bases between. The CDR3 runs 11 residues.

The CDR3 reads CASSMTSGGDEQFF. The CDR3 DNA is TGTGCCAGCAGCATGACTAGCGGGGGTGATGAGCAGTTCTTC. V gene TRBV7-3 combines with J gene TRBJ2-1; 12 bases map to TRBD2. Trimming took 5 bases from V and 8 from J; bases not matched to a gene: 4. This CDR3 spans 14 amino acids. CDR1 is SGHTA, CDR2 FQGTGA, per germline.

The chain employs TRBV11-2 and TRBJ1-5; TRBD1 agrees at 7 bases. This CDR3 has 16 amino acids. Germline V gene data show CDR1 as SGHAT and CDR2 as FQNNGV. V was pared by 4 bases and J by 0 bases, with 6 bases of the junction left unmatched. The DNA of the CDR3 is TGTGCCAGCAGCTCCACGGGACAGTATAGCAATCAGCCCCAGCATTTT. Protein sequence: CASSSTGQYSNQPQHF.

The genes are TRBV4-3 and TRBJ1-1; the D is unclear. The V gene's germline CDR1 is LGHNA and CDR2 YSLEER. The CDR3 sequence is 18 residues long. V lost 0 bases and J lost 8, with 25 bases in between. Written as DNA, the CDR3 is TGCGCCAGCAGCCAAGAATTAGGACTAATTCGGGTCCATGGGGAAGCTTTCTTT. Translating gives CASSQELGLIRVHGEAFF.

The chain is built from TRBV12-3 or TRBV12-4 and TRBJ2-3; D is uncertain. The CDR3 contains 13 residues. V lost 10 bases, J lost 3 bases, and 14 bases lay in between. CDR3 nucleotides: TGTGCCACCCTCCGGGTCGGGACAGATACGCAGTATTTT. Amino acid sequence: CATLRVGTDTQYF.

This clone was seen more than once but under ten times. This rearrangement joins TRBV24-1 to TRBJ2-5, with D possibly matching TRBD1 (5 bases). The CDR3 runs 15 residues. Germline lookup yields CDR1 KGHDR and CDR2 SFDVKD. V gave up 4 bases and J gave up 6 bases, with 17 bases separating them. The CDR3 nucleotides are TGTGCCACCAGTGACCCTGACAGTCCGATACAGACCCAGTACTTC. Amino acid sequence: CATSDPDSPIQTQYF.

This chain links TRBV19 with TRBJ1-1; 7 nucleotides match TRBD1. Germline V gives CDR1 LNHDA, CDR2 SQIVND (reference sequence). V lost 5 bases and J lost 2; bases outside the gene matches: 8. There are 15 residues in the CDR3. CDR3 coding DNA: TGTGCCAGTAGTCCCCAGGACAGGATAAACACTGAAGCTTTCTTT. Encoded protein: CASSPQDRINTEAFF.

The chain links TRBV6-5 to TRBJ1-2; 8 bases map to TRBD1. CDR1 is MNHEY and CDR2 is SVGAGI in the germline V gene. Germline trimming cut 0 bases from V and 6 bases from J; bases unmatched to any gene: 3. This CDR3 comprises 14 residues. The CDR3 nucleotides read TGTGCCAGCAGTTACTCAGCAGGGGGCAATGGCTACACCTTC. Its translation: CASSYSAGGNGYTF.

The rearrangement links TRBV4-3 to TRBJ1-2; tentative D call: TRBD1 (5 bases). The V and J ends lost 0 bases and 3 bases respectively, with 11 bases between them. CDR1 and CDR2 from the germline V gene are LGHNA and YSLEER. The CDR3 consists of 15 residues. CDR3 in DNA: TGCGCCAGCAGCCAAGATAGTAGACAGCACTATGGCTACACCTTC. The encoded protein is CASSQDSRQHYGYTF.

The rearrangement links TRBV19 to TRBJ1-5, with no clear D. Germline loops: CDR1 LNHDA, CDR2 SQIVND (reference sequence). V was trimmed by 4 bases and J by 2 bases, leaving 9 bases between them. This CDR3 spans 14 amino acids. The CDR3: CASSTLLGNQPQHF. Here the CDR3 DNA reads TGTGCCAGTAGTACACTTCTGGGCAATCAGCCCCAGCATTTT.

CDR3 sequence (DNA): TGTGCCAGCAGCTTAGGGGTGGGCGGGGGAAATCAGCCCCAGCATTTT. Its translation: CASSLGVGGGNQPQHF. The chain carries TRBV11-2 and TRBJ1-5; D is perhaps TRBD1 (5 bases). Germline CDR1 and CDR2: SGHAT and FQNNGV. V was trimmed by 1 base and J by 4 bases, leaving 14 bases between them. The CDR3 extends over 16 amino acids.

As DNA, the CDR3 is TGTGCCAGCAGCCAAGATAGGCTAGCGGGGGCACTACAAGATACGCAGTATTTT. Translated, it gives CASSQDRLAGALQDTQYF. The chain has TRBV3-1 (or the pseudogene TRBV3-2) and TRBJ2-3; TRBD2 matches at 10 bases. The CDR3 is 18 amino acids. Germline trimming cut 0 bases from V and 5 bases from J; bases unmatched to any gene: 11. Germline V lookup: CDR1 LGHDT, CDR2 YNNKEL (reference sequence).

The chain combines TRBV4-2 with TRBJ2-3; TRBD2 matches at 16 bases. The CDR3 has 20 amino acids. The germline V gene encodes CDR1 LGHNA and CDR2 YNFKEQ. V gave up 0 bases and J gave up 0 bases; unmatched junction bases: 6. The CDR3 spells CASSQDGTSGGGTSTDTQYF. CDR3 in DNA: TGTGCCAGCAGCCAAGATGGGACTAGCGGGGGGGGGACCAGCACAGATACGCAGTATTTT.

The J gene is TRBJ1-2, the V gene TRBV3-1 (or the pseudogene TRBV3-2); possible D gene TRBD1, 6 bases. CDR3 length: 16 amino acids. From germline, CDR1 is LGHDT and CDR2 YNNKEL (reference sequence). Trimming shortened V by 1 base and J by 4 bases, and 16 bases separated the two germline ends. DNA for the CDR3: TGTGCCAGCAGCCAAGTTACTCCAGGGGCAGTCTATGGCTACACCTTC. This gives the protein CASSQVTPGAVYGYTF.

This sequence joins TRBV18 and TRBJ1-1, with no clear D. Deletions cut 2 bases from V and 0 bases from J, with 10 bases between. There are 15 residues in the CDR3. From germline, CDR1 is KGHSH and CDR2 LQKENI. The CDR3 region has the DNA TGTGCCAGCTCACCAATGAGGGCCATGAACACTGAAGCTTTCTTT. Amino acid sequence: CASSPMRAMNTEAFF.

This clone was observed a single time. The chain has TRBV4-1 and TRBJ2-1; possible D gene TRBD1, 8 bases. The CDR3 has 13 amino acids. Germline V gene lookup returns CDR1 MGHRA and CDR2 YSYEKL. The germline V and J ends were trimmed by 6 bases and 9 bases, with 15 bases remaining between them. The chain's CDR3 is CASRPQGGGEQFF. Written as DNA, the CDR3 is TGCGCCAGCAGACCACAGGGGGGGGGTGAGCAGTTCTTC.

The J gene is TRBJ2-7, the V gene TRBV3-1 (or the pseudogene TRBV3-2), with 14 positions matching TRBD2. Germline V gene data show CDR1 as LGHDT and CDR2 as YNNKEL (reference sequence). The CDR3 runs to 19 residues. V shed 4 bases, J shed 3 bases, and the junction held 14 bases outside the gene matches. The chain's CDR3 is CASSRSRTSGGHGSYEQYF. The CDR3 coding sequence is TGTGCCAGCAGCCGGTCCCGGACTAGCGGGGGGCACGGGAGCTACGAGCAGTACTTC.